Each of the 7 T cell receptor beta chains below was sequenced from the same sample in a study of molecular identifiers for immune sequencing clone quantification. TCRdb independently ran MiXCR on the PCR reads; one entry per CDR3 protein. Of around 460,000 distinct CDR3 sequences listed, roughly 24% are singletons. Sample: naive CD8+ T cells from blood, with Jurkat cell RNA spiked in. Subset denoted: FACS-sorted CD8+CD4-CCR7+CD45RA+ naive T cells. All receptors come from a human donor in good health. Some libraries in this study had Jurkat cell RNA spiked in.

On this clonotype itself: This could be a read error, since a much larger clone is one nucleotide away. V is TRBV4-1 and J is TRBJ2-7, with 8 bases identical to TRBD1. Germline trimming cut 0 bases from V and 5 bases from J; bases unmatched to any gene: 9. CDR1 and CDR2 (germline): MGHRA, YSYEKL. The CDR3 sequence is 16 residues long. The CDR3 here is CASSQDPGQVLDEQYF. The CDR3 coding sequence is TGCGCCAGCAGCCAAGATCCGGGACAGGTGTTGGACGAGCAGTACTTC.

This clonotype was detected ten times or more. The chain is built from TRBV7-2 and TRBJ2-7; TRBD1 might be the D (6 bases). Trimming removed 4 bases from V and 5 bases from J, with 18 bases in between. The CDR3 loop spans 15 amino acids. The germline CDR1 and CDR2 sequences are SGHTA and FQGNSA. The CDR3 sequence is CASSWAGSGGDEQYF. In DNA form, the CDR3 reads TGTGCCAGCAGCTGGGCCGGAAGTGGGGGCGACGAGCAGTACTTC.

This clonotype was observed a few times. The chain employs TRBV5-4 and TRBJ2-7; 10 bases are shared with TRBD1. Per germline, CDR1 SGHNT and CDR2 YYREEE (reference sequence). Trimming removed 4 bases from V and 6 bases from J; junction bases left unmatched: 7. CDR3 length equals 14 residues. The CDR3 sequence: CASSPGQGPCEQYF. The DNA for the CDR3 is TGTGCCAGCAGCCCGGGACAGGGGCCCTGCGAGCAGTACTTC.

This clonotype was counted at least ten times. The rearrangement links TRBV29-1 to TRBJ1-1; 8 bases are shared with TRBD1. V lost 6 bases and J lost 0; bases outside the gene matches: 3. Germline CDR1 reads SQVTM; CDR2 reads ANQGSEA. The CDR3 is made up of 13 amino acids. The DNA for the CDR3 is TGCAGCGTCACGACAGGGGTGAACACTGAAGCTTTCTTT. It yields the protein CSVTTGVNTEAFF.

J is TRBJ2-3 and V is TRBV4-3; 11 bases map to TRBD2. CDR1 LGHNA and CDR2 YSLEER come from the germline V gene. The CDR3 has 16 residues. Germline trimming cut 0 bases from V and 7 bases from J; bases unmatched to any gene: 6. CDR3 amino acids: CASSQDLAGGLYTQYF. The CDR3 DNA is TGCGCCAGCAGCCAAGACTTAGCGGGAGGGCTTTATACGCAGTATTTT.

As for this clonotype: It may be a read error: a sequence one base away is much more abundant. This sequence joins TRBV6-6 and TRBJ2-7, with D perhaps TRBD1 or TRBD2 (5 bases each). The CDR3 contains 12 residues. The germline gives CDR1 MNHNY, CDR2 SVGAGI (reference sequence). DNA for the CDR3: TGTGCAGCCGCCGAGGGACCAGGAGAGCAGTACTTC. Protein sequence: CAAAEGPGEQYF.

This clonotype appeared a few times. The chain has TRBV5-3 and TRBJ2-3, with unresolved D. TRBV5-3 is an ORF, with its function uncertain. The CDR3 loop spans 13 amino acids. V dropped 6 bases and J dropped 2 bases, with 10 bases sitting between them. The CDR3 sequence: CARIRPDTDTQYF. The CDR3 DNA reads as TGTGCCAGAATTCGTCCCGACACAGATACGCAGTATTTT.